The next 32 T cell receptor beta chains were all read from a single sample in a study of blood T cell repertoires in COVID-19. Measured with immunoSEQ multiplex PCR; TCRdb has only the in-frame clones, and not every one. The profile shows roughly 150,000 clones, under 85% of them singletons. Specimen: peripheral blood. All receptors derive from a man between 65 and 80 years old with acute or convalescent COVID-19.

The chain couples TRBV5-1 to TRBJ2-1; 11 bases align to TRBD1. Germline V gene data show CDR1 as SGHRS and CDR2 as YFSETQ. The J segment lost 8 bases and the V segment lost 6 bases, leaving 10 bases of the junction unmatched. CDR3 length equals 15 residues. Here the CDR3 DNA reads TGCGCCAGCATTTCCTGGGACAGGGGGGTGTATGAGCAGTTCTTC. Its translation is CASISWDRGVYEQFF.

The V and J genes are TRBV7-9 and TRBJ2-1; the match to TRBD2 covers 11 bases. The CDR3 consists of 18 residues. Trimming cost V 2 bases and J 6 bases; bases outside gene matches: 12. Germline values: CDR1 SEHNR, CDR2 FQNEAQ (reference sequence). CDR3: CASSLPMRLAGTSNEQFF. The CDR3 DNA reads TGTGCCAGCAGCTTACCCATGAGACTAGCGGGGACCTCCAATGAGCAGTTCTTC.

The rearrangement links TRBV6-6 to TRBJ1-3; D ambiguous. V lost 7 bases to trimming and J lost 1 base, with 2 bases between them. The V gene's germline CDR1 is MNHNY and CDR2 SVGAGI (reference sequence). The CDR3 loop spans 11 amino acids. CDR3 DNA sequence: TGTGCCAGCACATCTGGAAACACCATATATTTT. It encodes CASTSGNTIYF.

The J gene is TRBJ2-1, the V gene TRBV28; 11 positions agree with TRBD2. Germline V CDR1 and CDR2: MDHEN, SYDVKM. This CDR3 region has 14 residues. With V trimmed by 7 bases and J by 9 bases, 8 bases remained unmatched. CDR3 loop: CASTILAGAGEQFF. In nucleotides, the CDR3 is TGTGCCAGCACCATACTAGCGGGAGCGGGTGAGCAGTTCTTC.

V gene TRBV18 combines with J gene TRBJ2-5; D is unresolved. Germline loops: CDR1 KGHSH, CDR2 LQKENI. The CDR3 is 13 residues long. Trimming took off 6 bases at V and 2 bases at J, with 10 bases between the two ends. CDR3 sequence: CASSQTGQETQYF. CDR3 sequence (DNA): TGTGCCAGCTCTCAAACGGGTCAAGAGACCCAGTACTTC.

The V call is TRBV5-4, the J call TRBJ2-3; 9 nucleotides line up with TRBD1. The CDR3 spans 15 residues. Germline CDR1 SGHNT, CDR2 YYREEE (reference sequence). The junction had 5 bases not matched to a gene; V was cut back by 4 bases and J by 2 bases. The CDR3 reads CASSVGTGITDTQYF. CDR3 nucleotides: TGTGCCAGCAGCGTCGGGACAGGGATCACAGATACGCAGTATTTT.

The chain combines TRBV5-1 with TRBJ1-1; a possible D gene is TRBD1 (6 bases). CDR3 length equals 12 residues. V dropped 2 bases and J dropped 12 bases, with 14 bases sitting between them. Germline CDR1 reads SGHRS; CDR2 reads YFSETQ. CDR3 nucleotide sequence: TGCGCCAGCAGCTTAACAGGGATGCTTACTTTCTTT. Amino acid sequence: CASSLTGMLTFF.

The chain uses TRBV7-3 and TRBJ2-3; 8 bases align to TRBD2. The ends lost 3 bases at V and 3 bases at J; junction bases unmatched: 14. From germline, CDR1 is SGHTA and CDR2 FQGTGA. The CDR3 sequence is 18 residues long. The CDR3 region is CASSLGPVLGGGTDTQYF. As DNA, the CDR3 is TGTGCCAGCAGCTTGGGCCCCGTGCTGGGCGGGGGGACAGATACGCAGTATTTT.

The genes are TRBV3-1 (or the pseudogene TRBV3-2) and TRBJ2-5, with a tentative D call TRBD2 (6 bases). The CDR3 runs to 15 residues. Trimming left V 1 base short and J 1 base short, with 10 bases between. Germline V gene lookup returns CDR1 LGHDT and CDR2 YNNKEL (reference sequence). CDR3 region: CASSQGVGGQETQYF. CDR3 coding DNA: TGTGCCAGCAGCCAAGGTGTCGGGGGCCAAGAGACCCAGTACTTC.

This clone occurred once. V gene TRBV6-5 combines with J gene TRBJ1-1; 11 bases align to TRBD1. The junction had 11 bases not matched to a gene; V was cut back by 6 bases and J by 11 bases. This CDR3 contains 14 residues. CDR1 is MNHEY, CDR2 SVGAGI, per germline. The CDR3 DNA reads TGTGCCAGCAGACCGACCGGGACAGGGGGGAACGCTTTCTTT. The encoded protein is CASRPTGTGGNAFF.

This clone was picked up a small number of times. The chain couples TRBV24-1 to TRBJ1-1; a possible D gene is TRBD1 (5 bases). Per the germline V gene, CDR1 is KGHDR and CDR2 is SFDVKD. V lost 1 base, J lost 10 bases, and 18 bases lay in between. The CDR3 extends over 15 amino acids. CDR3: CATSDLPGQGGRAFF. CDR3 bases: TGTGCCACCAGTGATTTACCCGGGCAGGGAGGTCGAGCTTTCTTT.

This clone was seen a handful of times. The genes are TRBV6-2 or TRBV6-3 and TRBJ2-1; TRBD1 matches 8 bases. Losses at the gene ends were 5 bases for V and 2 bases for J; bases not matched to a gene: 5. The CDR3 length is 15 residues. Germline CDR1 is MNHEY and CDR2 is SVGEGT. The CDR3 spells CASSRAGGTYNEQFF. CDR3 nucleotides: TGTGCCAGCAGTAGGGCAGGGGGCACCTACAATGAGCAGTTCTTC.

V is TRBV11-2 and J is TRBJ2-1, with D tentatively TRBD2 (7 bases). Trimming pared 4 bases from V and 7 bases from J, leaving 11 bases between. CDR1 is SGHAT, CDR2 FQNNGV, per germline. The CDR3 loop spans 13 amino acids. The chain's CDR3 is CASSSAGANEQFF. The CDR3 DNA reads as TGTGCCAGCAGCTCGGCGGGGGCTAATGAGCAGTTCTTC.

This clone was seen a handful of times. The chain carries TRBV23-1 and TRBJ2-5; 9 nucleotides match TRBD2. TRBV23-1 is an ORF; its function is uncertain. The CDR3 is 17 residues long. V gave up 0 bases and J gave up 4 bases; unmatched junction bases: 9. CDR3 in DNA: TGCGCCAGCAGTCAATCGGGGGGACTAGCAGGGTTAGAGACCCAGTACTTC. Protein: CASSQSGGLAGLETQYF.

The chain uses TRBV7-2 and TRBJ2-3; the match to TRBD1 covers 9 bases. The CDR3 loop spans 15 amino acids. Germline V gives CDR1 SGHTA, CDR2 FQGNSA. V shed 4 bases, J shed 0 bases, and the junction held 2 bases outside the gene matches. Here the CDR3 reads CASSSTGGSTDTQYF. DNA of the CDR3: TGTGCCAGCAGCTCAACAGGGGGCAGCACAGATACGCAGTATTTT.

This rearrangement joins TRBV27 to TRBJ2-1, with D tentatively TRBD2 (6 bases). V lost 5 bases and J lost 10, with 21 bases in between. Germline CDR1 is MNHEY and CDR2 is SMNVEV (reference sequence). The CDR3 runs 15 residues. The chain's CDR3 is CASSISGTSPGEQFF. In DNA form, the CDR3 reads TGTGCCAGCAGTATCTCCGGGACTTCACCCGGGGAGCAGTTCTTC.

This rearrangement joins TRBV6-5 to TRBJ2-1; maybe TRBD1 (5 bases). This CDR3 has 13 amino acids. Germline CDR1 MNHEY, CDR2 SVGAGI. The ends were cut back, 6 bases at V and 6 bases at J, with 12 bases in the middle. This CDR3 reads CASRFDRINEQFF. DNA of the CDR3: TGTGCCAGCAGATTTGACAGAATCAATGAGCAGTTCTTC.

The rearrangement uses TRBV28 and TRBJ1-5; D is possibly TRBD1 (5 bases). CDR3 length equals 14 residues. The V gene's germline CDR1 is MDHEN and CDR2 SYDVKM. The V gene lost 6 bases and the J gene lost 7 bases, with 16 bases spanning the gap. CDR3 bases: TGTGCCAGCAGCGGGACTCCCCGACACCAGCCCCAGCATTTT. Translating gives CASSGTPRHQPQHF.

The chain employs TRBV15 and TRBJ1-1, with D unclear. Germline-derived CDR1 and CDR2 are LNHNV and YYDKDF (reference sequence). This CDR3 comprises 14 residues. The ends were cut back, 1 base at V and 2 bases at J, with 8 bases in the middle. The CDR3 reads CATSRGQVNTEAFF. CDR3 nucleotide sequence: TGTGCCACCAGCAGAGGGCAGGTAAACACTGAAGCTTTCTTT.

The V gene is TRBV19, the J gene TRBJ1-2, with a possible D match to TRBD1 (6 bases). V lost 9 bases and J lost 0, with 14 bases in between. This CDR3 is 14 amino acids long. Germline V gives CDR1 LNHDA, CDR2 SQIVND (reference sequence). The CDR3 DNA is TGTGCCAGCCGCAAGGGGGACCCTAACTATGGCTACACCTTC. Its protein is CASRKGDPNYGYTF.

The chain has TRBV7-8 and TRBJ2-1, with 7 bases matching TRBD2. V was clipped by 5 bases and J by 9 bases; unmatched bases: 10. The CDR3 runs 14 residues. Per germline, CDR1 SGHVS and CDR2 FQNEAQ. DNA for the CDR3: TGTGCCAGCAGCGGGGGACTACAGAGCCTTGAGCAGTTCTTC. It specifies CASSGGLQSLEQFF. Combining the CDR3 with reference TRBV7-8 and TRBJ2-1 gives the whole variable domain GAGVSQSPRYKVAKRGQDVALRCDPISGHVSLFWYQQALGQGPEFLTYFQNEAQLDKSGLPSDRFFAERPEGSVSTLKIQRTQQEDSAVYLCASSGGLQSLEQFFGPGTRLTVL.

This clone was counted a single time. This rearrangement joins TRBV20-1 to TRBJ2-7; 9 nucleotides agree with TRBD2. CDR3 length equals 14 residues. CDR1 DFQATT and CDR2 SNEGSKA come from the germline V gene (reference sequence). J lost 3 bases, V lost 3 bases, and 6 bases had no gene match. The CDR3 DNA is TGCAGTGCTAGTGGTGCGGGGGGGGACTACGAGCAGTACTTC. Its translation: CSASGAGGDYEQYF.

V is TRBV27 and J is TRBJ1-5, with D uncertain. With 0 bases removed from V and 3 bases from J, the gap between germline ends came to 9 bases. Per the germline V gene, CDR1 is MNHEY and CDR2 is SMNVEV (reference sequence). This CDR3 is built from 15 residues. The CDR3: CASSLSVSDNQPQHF. The CDR3 DNA sequence: TGTGCCAGCAGTTTATCGGTCAGTGACAATCAGCCCCAGCATTTT.

The rearrangement joins TRBV12-3 or TRBV12-4 to TRBJ2-3, with TRBD1 as a possible D gene (5 bases). The CDR3 length is 13 residues. V lost 3 bases and J 4 bases, leaving 8 bases between the germline ends. The CDR3 loop is CASSFKGADTQYF. CDR3 sequence (DNA): TGTGCCAGCAGTTTTAAAGGGGCAGATACGCAGTATTTT.

The rearrangement links TRBV6-5 to TRBJ1-2; perhaps TRBD1 as D (6 bases). CDR1 and CDR2 (germline): MNHEY, SVGAGI. V shed 7 bases and J shed 3 bases, with 12 bases lying between them. The length of the CDR3 is 13 residues. CDR3 nucleotide sequence: TGTGCCAGCATCCCGGGACACGACTATGGCTACACCTTC. Translated: CASIPGHDYGYTF.

The J gene is TRBJ1-5, the V gene TRBV5-5, with D hard to call. Trimming took 2 bases from V and 3 from J, leaving 12 bases between them. This CDR3 contains 15 residues. Germline CDR1 and CDR2: SGHKS and YYEKEE (reference sequence). The CDR3 DNA reads TGTGCCAGCAGCTTATCGGGATTAAACAATCAGCCCCAGCATTTT. As protein: CASSLSGLNNQPQHF. The full variable domain, with the rest looked up from reference TRBV5-5 and TRBJ1-5, is DAGVTQSPTHLIKTRGQQVTLRCSPISGHKSVSWYQQVLGQGPQFIFQYYEKEERGRGNFPDRFSARQFPNYSSELNVNALLLGDSALYLCASSLSGLNNQPQHFGDGTRLSIL.

CDR3 sequence reads: CASVGLAPREQFF. In DNA, the CDR3 is TGTGCCAGCGTCGGACTAGCGCCTAGGGAGCAGTTCTTC. The chain recombines TRBV28 with TRBJ2-1; 9 bases are shared with TRBD2. The CDR3 totals 13 residues. Trimming removed 8 bases from V and 10 bases from J; junction bases left unmatched: 9. Germline assignment: CDR1 MDHEN and CDR2 SYDVKM.

The chain uses TRBV4-2 and TRBJ1-4; no clear D gene. Germline CDR1 is LGHNA and CDR2 is YNFKEQ. The V end lost 1 base, the J end lost 8 bases, and 11 bases lay between the germline ends. This CDR3 is built from 14 residues. The CDR3 coding sequence is TGTGCCAGCAGCCAAGGTGCAGGAAAAGAAAAACTGTTTTTT. It specifies CASSQGAGKEKLFF.

V is TRBV28 and J is TRBJ2-1; a possible D gene is TRBD2 (6 bases). The CDR3 has 13 amino acids. Germline CDR1 is MDHEN and CDR2 is SYDVKM. V gave up 11 bases and J gave up 0 bases, with 11 bases separating them. The CDR3 spells CAGGDSSYNEQFF. CDR3 sequence (DNA): TGTGCCGGAGGGGATAGCTCCTACAATGAGCAGTTCTTC.

V is TRBV7-6 and J is TRBJ2-5; 8 bases are shared with TRBD1. Germline CDR1 SGHVS, CDR2 FNYEAQ. The length of the CDR3 is 16 residues. V lost 1 base and J lost 1; bases outside the gene matches: 5. The CDR3 here is CASSLGLGQGQETQYF. DNA of the CDR3: TGTGCCAGCAGCTTAGGGCTAGGACAGGGCCAAGAGACCCAGTACTTC.

This chain connects TRBV18 to TRBJ2-3, with 7 bases matching TRBD1. The CDR3 has 17 amino acids. After removal of 0 bases from V and 4 bases from J, the junction contained 10 bases not matched to a gene. CDR1 KGHSH and CDR2 LQKENI come from the germline V gene. This CDR3 is CASSPPGGANLADTQYF. DNA of the CDR3: TGTGCCAGCTCACCACCAGGGGGCGCGAATCTGGCAGATACGCAGTATTTT.

In this sample, this clone turned up a few times. The V call is TRBV12-5, the J call TRBJ2-1, with TRBD1 matching over 8 bases. The CDR3 extends over 14 amino acids. Per the germline V gene, CDR1 is LGHNT and CDR2 is FRNRAP. The junction had 5 bases not matched to a gene; V was cut back by 7 bases and J by 3 bases. The DNA of the CDR3 is TGTGCTAGTGAGCCCGGGACAGGCTACAATGAGCAGTTCTTC. This translates into CASEPGTGYNEQFF. Based on the CDR3 plus reference TRBV12-5 and TRBJ2-1, the full variable domain is DARVTQTPRHKVTEMGQEVTMRCQPILGHNTVFWYRQTMMQGLELLAYFRNRAPLDDSGMPKDRFSAEMPDATLATLKIQPSEPRDSAVYFCASEPGTGYNEQFFGPGTRLTVL.